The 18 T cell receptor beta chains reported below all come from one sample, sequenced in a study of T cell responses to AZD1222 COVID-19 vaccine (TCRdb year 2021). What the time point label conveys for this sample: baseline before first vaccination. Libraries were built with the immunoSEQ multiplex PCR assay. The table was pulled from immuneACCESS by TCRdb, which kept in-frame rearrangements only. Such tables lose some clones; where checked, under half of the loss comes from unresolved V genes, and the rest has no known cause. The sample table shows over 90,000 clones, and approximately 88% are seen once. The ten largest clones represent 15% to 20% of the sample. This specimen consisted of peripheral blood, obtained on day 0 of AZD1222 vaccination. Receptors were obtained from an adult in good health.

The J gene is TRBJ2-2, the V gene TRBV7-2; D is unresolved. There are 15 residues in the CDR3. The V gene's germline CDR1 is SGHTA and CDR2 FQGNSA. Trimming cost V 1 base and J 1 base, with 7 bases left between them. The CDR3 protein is CASSLVTGNTGELFF. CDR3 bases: TGTGCCAGCAGCTTAGTTACGGGGAACACCGGGGAGCTGTTTTTT.

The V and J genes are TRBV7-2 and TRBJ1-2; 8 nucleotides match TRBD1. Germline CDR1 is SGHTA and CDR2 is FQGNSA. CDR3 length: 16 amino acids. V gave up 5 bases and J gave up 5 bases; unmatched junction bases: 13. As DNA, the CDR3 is TGTGCCAGCAGCGAAACTAGACAGGGGAGAAAGTATGGCTACACCTTC. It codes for CASSETRQGRKYGYTF. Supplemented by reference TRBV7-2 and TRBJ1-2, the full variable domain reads GAGVSQSPSNKVTEKGKDVELRCDPISGHTALYWYRQSLGQGLEFLIYFQGNSAPDKSGLPSDRFSAERTGGSVSTLTIQRTQQEDSAVYLCASSETRQGRKYGYTFGSGTRLTVV.

DNA of the CDR3: TGTGCCAGCAGCTTATTATCAAGTGTTTCACCCCTCCACTTT. Translated: CASSLLSSVSPLHF. J is TRBJ1-6 and V is TRBV11-3; D remains unclear. Germline V CDR1 and CDR2: SGHNT, YENEEA. The V gene lost 2 bases and the J gene lost 9 bases, with 11 bases spanning the gap. The length of the CDR3 is 14 residues.

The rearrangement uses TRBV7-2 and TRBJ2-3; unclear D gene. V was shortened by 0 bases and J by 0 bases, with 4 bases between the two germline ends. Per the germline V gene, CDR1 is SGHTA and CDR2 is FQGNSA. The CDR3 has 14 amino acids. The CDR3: CASSLAASTDTQYF. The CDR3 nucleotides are TGTGCCAGCAGCTTAGCGGCTAGCACAGATACGCAGTATTTT.

For the CDR3, the DNA is TGCGCCAGCAGCCAGAGTCCGGGACACCGCAATCAGCCCCAGCATTTT. As protein: CASSQSPGHRNQPQHF. The chain links TRBV4-3 to TRBJ1-5; maybe TRBD1 (6 bases). CDR3 size: 16 residues. The germline gives CDR1 LGHNA, CDR2 YSLEER. Trimming pared 3 bases from V and 2 bases from J, leaving 14 bases between.

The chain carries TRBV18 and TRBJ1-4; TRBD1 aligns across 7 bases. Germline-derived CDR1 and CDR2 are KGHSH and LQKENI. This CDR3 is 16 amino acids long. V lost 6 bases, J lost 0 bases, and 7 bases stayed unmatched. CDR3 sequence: CASSSGTVATNEKLFF. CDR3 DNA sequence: TGTGCCAGCTCGTCCGGGACAGTTGCAACTAATGAAAAACTGTTTTTT.

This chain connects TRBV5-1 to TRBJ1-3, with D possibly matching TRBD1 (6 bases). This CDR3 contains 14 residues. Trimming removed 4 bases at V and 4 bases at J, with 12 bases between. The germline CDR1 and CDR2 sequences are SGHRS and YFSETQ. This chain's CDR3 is CASSPPGQGNTIYF. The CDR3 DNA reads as TGCGCCAGCAGCCCGCCAGGACAGGGAAACACCATATATTTT.

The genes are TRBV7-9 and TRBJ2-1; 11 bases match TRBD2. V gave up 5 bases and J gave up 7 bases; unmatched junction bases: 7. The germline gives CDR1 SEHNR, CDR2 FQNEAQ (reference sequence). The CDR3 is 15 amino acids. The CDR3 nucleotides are TGTGCCAGCAGCATTACTAGCGGGAGTGTAAATGAGCAGTTCTTC. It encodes CASSITSGSVNEQFF.

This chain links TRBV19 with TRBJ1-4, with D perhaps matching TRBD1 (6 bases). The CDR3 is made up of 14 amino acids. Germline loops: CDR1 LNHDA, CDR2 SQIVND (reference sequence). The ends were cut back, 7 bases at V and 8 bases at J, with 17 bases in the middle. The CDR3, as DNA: TGTGCCAGTATGGGTCAGGGGAGGAAGGAAAAACTGTTTTTT. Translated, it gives CASMGQGRKEKLFF.

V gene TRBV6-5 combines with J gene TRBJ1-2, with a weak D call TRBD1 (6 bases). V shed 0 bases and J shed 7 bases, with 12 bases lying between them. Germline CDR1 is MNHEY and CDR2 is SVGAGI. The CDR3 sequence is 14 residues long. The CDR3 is CASSYSTQGSGYTF. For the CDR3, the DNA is TGTGCCAGCAGTTACTCGACACAGGGAAGTGGCTACACCTTC.

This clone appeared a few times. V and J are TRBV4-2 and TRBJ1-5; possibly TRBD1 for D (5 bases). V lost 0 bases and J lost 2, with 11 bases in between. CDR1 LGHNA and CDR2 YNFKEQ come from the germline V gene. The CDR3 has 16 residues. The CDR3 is CASSQDLGGGNQPQHF. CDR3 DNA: TGTGCCAGCAGCCAAGATCTGGGGGGGGGCAATCAGCCCCAGCATTTT.

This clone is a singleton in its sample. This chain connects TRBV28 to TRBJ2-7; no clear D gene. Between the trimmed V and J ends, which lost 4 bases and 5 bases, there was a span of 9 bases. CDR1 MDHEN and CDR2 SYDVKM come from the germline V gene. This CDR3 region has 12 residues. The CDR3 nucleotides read TGTGCCAGCAGTTCAACACTGAACGAGCAGTACGTC. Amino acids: CASSSTLNEQYV.

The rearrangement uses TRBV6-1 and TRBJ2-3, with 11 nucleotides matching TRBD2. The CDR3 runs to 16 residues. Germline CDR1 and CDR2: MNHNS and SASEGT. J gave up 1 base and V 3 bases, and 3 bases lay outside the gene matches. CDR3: CASSETSGVGTDTQYF. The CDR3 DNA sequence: TGTGCCAGCAGTGAGACTAGCGGGGTAGGCACAGATACGCAGTATTTT.

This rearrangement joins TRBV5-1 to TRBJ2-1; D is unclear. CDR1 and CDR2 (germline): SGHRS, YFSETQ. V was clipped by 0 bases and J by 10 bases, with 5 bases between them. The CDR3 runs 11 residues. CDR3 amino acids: CASSLGKEQFF. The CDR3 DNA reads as TGCGCCAGCAGCTTGGGGAAGGAGCAGTTCTTC.

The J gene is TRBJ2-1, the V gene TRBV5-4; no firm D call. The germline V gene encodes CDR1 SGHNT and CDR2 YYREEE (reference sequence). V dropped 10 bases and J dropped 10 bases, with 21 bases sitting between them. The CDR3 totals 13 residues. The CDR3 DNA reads TGTGCCGTCCGAGGAGATTCCAAGATCGAGCAGTTCTTC. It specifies CAVRGDSKIEQFF.

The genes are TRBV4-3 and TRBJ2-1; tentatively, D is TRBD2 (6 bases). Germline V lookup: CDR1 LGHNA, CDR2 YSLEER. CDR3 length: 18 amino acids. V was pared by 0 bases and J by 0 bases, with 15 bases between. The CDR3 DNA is TGCGCCAGCAGCCAAGATAGCGGCTATTCTGGCTCCTACAATGAGCAGTTCTTC. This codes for CASSQDSGYSGSYNEQFF.

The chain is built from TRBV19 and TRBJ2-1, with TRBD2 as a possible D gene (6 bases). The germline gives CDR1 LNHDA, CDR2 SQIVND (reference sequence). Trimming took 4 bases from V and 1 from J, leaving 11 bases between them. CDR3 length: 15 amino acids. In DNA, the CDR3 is TGTGCCAGTAGTAGCCCTGGGGGGTCCTACAATGAGCAGTTCTTC. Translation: CASSSPGGSYNEQFF.

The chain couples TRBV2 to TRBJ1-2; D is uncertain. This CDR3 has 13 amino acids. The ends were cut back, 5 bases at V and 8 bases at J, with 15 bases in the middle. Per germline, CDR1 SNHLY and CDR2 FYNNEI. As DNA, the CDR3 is TGTGCCAGCAGTTCCGGACGGTCGGTAGGCTACACCTTC. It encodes CASSSGRSVGYTF.